The table lists the clone carrying this T cell receptor (beta chain) with many counts. Antigen: not known. The data derive from a study of T cell repertoires in cytomegalovirus infection. About the research overall: An indication of both CMV infection and matching HLA type came from public TCR beta signatures. Study-wide results and caveats: Carriers of CMV plus the relevant HLA were identified by cumulative public TCR beta family frequency. CMV-specific HLA-C-restricted TCR beta clonotypes dominated the ex vivo response.

There are 14 residues in the CDR3. CDR1 is DFQATT, CDR2 SNEGSKA, per germline (reference sequence). J gave up 5 bases and V 5 bases, and 11 bases lay outside the gene matches. TCRdb processed the reads anew with MiXCR; each CDR3 protein has one entry. The data show some 220,000 distinct CDR3 sequences, with 6.5% seen just once and around 6.9% held by the top ten. The V and J genes are TRBV20-1 and TRBJ1-1; 7 nucleotides align to TRBD1. The sequence was obtained from a human donor in good health (CMV status not recorded). Some clones in this sample may be carry-over from other donors' samples. Sequenced: PBMCs. The CDR3 here is CSAHPPTGSTEAFF. DNA for the CDR3: TGCAGTGCTCACCCCCCGACAGGGTCGACTGAAGCTTTCTTT.